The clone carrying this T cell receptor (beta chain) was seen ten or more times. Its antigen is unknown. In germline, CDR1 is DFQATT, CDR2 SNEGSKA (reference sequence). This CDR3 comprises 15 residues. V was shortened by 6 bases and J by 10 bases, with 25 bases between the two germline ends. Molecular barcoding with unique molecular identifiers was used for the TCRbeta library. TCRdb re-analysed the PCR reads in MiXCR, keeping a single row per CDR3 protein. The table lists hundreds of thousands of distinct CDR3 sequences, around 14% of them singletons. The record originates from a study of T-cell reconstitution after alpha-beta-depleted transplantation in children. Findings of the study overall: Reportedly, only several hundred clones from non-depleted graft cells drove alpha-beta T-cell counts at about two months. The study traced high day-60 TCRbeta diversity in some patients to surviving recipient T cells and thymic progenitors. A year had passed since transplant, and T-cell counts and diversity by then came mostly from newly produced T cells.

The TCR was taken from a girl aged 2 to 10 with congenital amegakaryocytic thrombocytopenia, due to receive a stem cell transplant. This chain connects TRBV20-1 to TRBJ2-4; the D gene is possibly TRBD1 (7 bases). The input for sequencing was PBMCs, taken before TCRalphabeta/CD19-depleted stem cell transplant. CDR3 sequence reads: CSATGQPGDKWIQYF. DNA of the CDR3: TGCAGTGCGACGGGACAGCCGGGGGACAAATGGATTCAGTACTTC.